Below are 30 T cell receptor beta chains sequenced from a single sample in a study of shared clonotypes between healthy human individuals. Only in-frame clones appear in the TCRdb table, and some are missing; sequencing was by immunoSEQ multiplex PCR. The table lists a few hundred thousand clones, over 60% of them singletons. The source material was PBMCs. Receptors originate from a woman in her forties in good health. Some clones in this sample may be carry-over from other donors' samples.

CDR3 sequence reads: CASSLEVGGYEQYF. Written as DNA, the CDR3 is TGTGCCAGCAGCTTAGAAGTGGGAGGCTACGAGCAGTACTTC. V is TRBV13 and J is TRBJ2-7; D may be TRBD2 (6 bases). Germline V gene sequence: CDR1 PRHDT, CDR2 FYEKMQ (reference sequence). Deletions cut 1 base from V and 3 bases from J, with 10 bases between. This CDR3 is 14 amino acids long. Supplemented by reference TRBV13 and TRBJ2-7, the full variable domain reads AAGVIQSPRHLIKEKRETATLKCYPIPRHDTVYWYQQGPGQDPQFLISFYEKMQSDKGSIPDRFSAQQFSDYHSELNMSSLELGDSALYFCASSLEVGGYEQYFGPGTRLTVT.

This clone was observed a handful of times. V is TRBV5-1 and J is TRBJ2-1; 11 bases map to TRBD2. The length of the CDR3 is 15 residues. The V and J ends lost 5 bases and 8 bases, in that order; junction bases with no gene match: 9. In germline, CDR1 is SGHRS, CDR2 YFSETQ. CDR3 bases: TGCGCCAGCAGGGGAACTAGCGGGAGTCCTGATGAGCAGTTCTTC. Amino acid sequence: CASRGTSGSPDEQFF.

The chain recombines TRBV27 with TRBJ1-2; D not resolved. Trimming took 4 bases from V and 2 from J, leaving 5 bases between them. This CDR3 comprises 12 residues. Germline lookup yields CDR1 MNHEY and CDR2 SMNVEV (reference sequence). Here the CDR3 DNA reads TGTGCCAGCAGTTCACAAAACTATGGCTACACCTTC. The encoded protein is CASSSQNYGYTF.

This chain joins TRBV4-1 and TRBJ2-1; TRBD2 matches 9 bases. The CDR3 runs 15 residues. Trimming took 1 base from V and 7 from J; bases not matched to a gene: 5. Germline assignment: CDR1 MGHRA and CDR2 YSYEKL. The CDR3 region has the DNA TGCGCCAGCAGCCAAGTAGCGGGAGTCGTAAATGAGCAGTTCTTC. This codes for CASSQVAGVVNEQFF.

To note about this clone: This likely came from a read error, as a far larger clone is one base away. This chain joins TRBV7-8 and TRBJ1-1, with D tentatively TRBD1 (6 bases). The CDR3 totals 14 residues. Germline CDR1 reads SGHVS; CDR2 reads FQNEAQ. The CDR3 loop is CVSSLQGGITEAFF. CDR3 in DNA: TGTGTCAGCAGCTTACAGGGAGGTATCACTGAAGCTTTCTTT.

The chain combines TRBV11-1 with TRBJ2-1, with TRBD1 matching 7 bases. Germline V gives CDR1 SGHAT, CDR2 FQDESV (reference sequence). The CDR3 sequence is 15 residues long. With 3 bases clipped from V and 2 bases from J, the junction kept 4 bases outside the gene matches. The CDR3 nucleotides read TGTGCCAGCAGCTTGGGACAGACCCCCTACAATGAGCAGTTCTTC. Protein sequence: CASSLGQTPYNEQFF.

The chain is built from TRBV29-1 and TRBJ2-7; 11 positions match TRBD2. The germline V gene encodes CDR1 SQVTM and CDR2 ANQGSEA. Trimming removed 6 bases from V and 4 bases from J; junction bases left unmatched: 5. The CDR3 runs to 13 residues. CDR3 residues: CSVRLAGRYEQYF. CDR3 DNA sequence: TGCAGCGTCAGACTAGCGGGACGGTACGAGCAGTACTTC.

J is TRBJ2-1 and V is TRBV4-3; 7 nucleotides match TRBD2. From germline, CDR1 is LGHNA and CDR2 YSLEER. With V trimmed by 3 bases and J by 7 bases, 3 bases remained unmatched. This CDR3 is 13 amino acids long. This CDR3 is CASSQQAGNEQFF. In nucleotides, the CDR3 is TGCGCCAGCAGCCAGCAAGCGGGAAATGAGCAGTTCTTC.

This sequence joins TRBV4-1 and TRBJ1-2, with TRBD1 matching 9 bases. The CDR3 consists of 15 residues. The germline V gene has CDR1 MGHRA and CDR2 YSYEKL. After removal of 4 bases from V and 4 bases from J, the junction contained 7 bases not matched to a gene. The CDR3: CASSRQDRGTYGYTF. CDR3 nucleotides: TGCGCCAGCAGCCGCCAGGACAGGGGAACCTATGGCTACACCTTC.

The DNA of the CDR3 is TGTGCCTGGAGTCGCGGTCTCCAAGAGACCCAGTACTTC. It yields the protein CAWSRGLQETQYF. The chain is built from TRBV30 and TRBJ2-5; D is uncertain. Germline-derived CDR1 and CDR2 are GTSNPN and SVGIG (reference sequence). The CDR3 has 13 amino acids. The V end lost 2 bases, the J end lost 1 base, and 8 bases lay between the germline ends. Complete variable domain (other parts from reference TRBV30 and TRBJ2-5): SQTIHQWPATLVQPVGSPLSLECTVEGTSNPNLYWYRQAAGRGLQLLFYSVGIGQISSEVPQNLSASRPQDRQFILSSKKLLLSDSGFYLCAWSRGLQETQYFGPGTRLLVL.

A note on this clone: A read error may explain this, as a much larger clone is one base away. The chain couples TRBV27 to TRBJ2-7; D unresolved. This CDR3 spans 14 amino acids. Germline CDR1 and CDR2: MNHEY and SMNVEV (reference sequence). Here the CDR3 DNA reads TGTGCCAGCAGTCTCCTACAGAGCTCCTGCGAGCAGTACTTC. Amino acid sequence: CASSLLQSSCEQYF.

This clone showed up just a few times. Here the CDR3 reads CASSDGTLAKNIQYF. The CDR3 nucleotides are TGTGCCAGCAGTGACGGGACACTAGCCAAAAACATTCAGTACTTC. The V call is TRBV2, the J call TRBJ2-4; maybe TRBD1 (6 bases). Trimming removed 3 bases from V and 0 bases from J, with 9 bases in between. From germline, CDR1 is SNHLY and CDR2 FYNNEI. The CDR3 covers 15 residues.

This clone was detected once. The rearrangement links TRBV28 to TRBJ1-4; D unresolved. The ends were cut back, 4 bases at V and 6 bases at J, with 21 bases in the middle. The CDR3 spans 17 residues. CDR1 and CDR2 (germline): MDHEN, SYDVKM. For the CDR3, the DNA is TGTGCCAGCAGTTCGGGAGCTTACCCCTGGCGGGATGAAAAACTGTTTTTT. The encoded protein is CASSSGAYPWRDEKLFF.

This clone was detected only a few times. This chain connects TRBV19 to TRBJ2-7, with D tentatively TRBD2 (5 bases). With 5 bases removed from V and 2 bases from J, the gap between germline ends came to 13 bases. Per germline, CDR1 LNHDA and CDR2 SQIVND (reference sequence). CDR3 length equals 14 residues. The CDR3 sequence: CASSSQAGPYEQYF. For the CDR3, the DNA is TGTGCCAGTAGTTCTCAGGCGGGCCCCTACGAGCAGTACTTC.

V and J are TRBV18 and TRBJ2-5; D ambiguous. This CDR3 is 13 amino acids long. Trimming took 3 bases from V and 5 from J, leaving 10 bases between them. Germline V CDR1 and CDR2: KGHSH, LQKENI. The DNA of the CDR3 is TGTGCCAGCTCACCGGTAGGAGTCGAGACCCAGTACTTC. It specifies CASSPVGVETQYF.

The chain employs TRBV4-1 and TRBJ1-2; TRBD1 is a possible D gene (6 bases). The germline gives CDR1 MGHRA, CDR2 YSYEKL. V gave up 3 bases and J gave up 1 base, with 15 bases separating them. This CDR3 region has 16 residues. The CDR3 sequence: CASSQVGRTVNYGYTF. The DNA for the CDR3 is TGCGCCAGCAGCCAGGTAGGAAGGACAGTTAACTATGGCTACACCTTC.

This clone has a single count. This likely stems from a read error, as it lies one base from a far larger clone. Other nucleotide sequences in the sample specify the same CDR3. V and J are TRBV4-2 and TRBJ2-7; a possible D gene is TRBD1 (5 bases). V gave up 3 bases and J gave up 2 bases, with 14 bases separating them. Germline loops: CDR1 LGHNA, CDR2 YNFKEQ. The CDR3 extends over 15 amino acids. The CDR3 region is CASSHNVETAYEQYF. CDR3 sequence (DNA): TGTGCCAGCAGCCACAACGTGGAGACAGCCTACGAGCAGTACTTC.

This chain joins TRBV6-1 and TRBJ1-2, with no clear D. The CDR3 extends over 15 amino acids. CDR1 and CDR2 (germline): MNHNS, SASEGT. V lost 6 bases to trimming and J lost 0 bases, with 14 bases between them. The DNA of the CDR3 is TGTGCCAGCAGCGTACTGACCGCCACTAACTATGGCTACACCTTC. The encoded protein is CASSVLTATNYGYTF.

The chain links TRBV7-8 to TRBJ2-7; tentative D call: TRBD2 (6 bases). Germline CDR1 is SGHVS and CDR2 is FQNEAQ. CDR3 length: 16 amino acids. V dropped 5 bases and J dropped 2 bases, with 19 bases sitting between them. For the CDR3, the DNA is TGTGCCAGCAGCCTGGTCGGGGTAGCGGCTCCCTACGAGCAGTACTTC. This codes for CASSLVGVAAPYEQYF.

The V gene is TRBV15, the J gene TRBJ1-2; TRBD1 aligns across 9 bases. The V segment lost 1 base and the J segment 5 bases; nucleotides outside the gene matches: 5. Germline CDR1 LNHNV, CDR2 YYDKDF (reference sequence). The CDR3 extends over 15 amino acids. CDR3 coding DNA: TGTGCCACCAGCAGAGGGGGGACAGGGCCGTATGGCTACACCTTC. This codes for CATSRGGTGPYGYTF.

This rearrangement joins TRBV7-9 to TRBJ2-4; 9 bases match TRBD1. Trimming cost V 5 bases and J 1 base; bases outside gene matches: 3. The CDR3 is made up of 15 amino acids. Germline V CDR1 and CDR2: SEHNR, FQNEAQ (reference sequence). CDR3 residues: CASSRTGVAKNIQYF. Here the CDR3 DNA reads TGTGCCAGCAGCCGGACAGGGGTGGCCAAAAACATTCAGTACTTC.

CDR3 amino acids: CASSGVGERGNEQFF. DNA for the CDR3: TGTGCCAGCAGTGGGGTGGGGGAGAGAGGCAATGAGCAGTTCTTC. The chain links TRBV6-1 to TRBJ2-1; D tentatively fits TRBD1 or TRBD2 (5 bases each). The CDR3 is 15 amino acids. V was clipped by 4 bases and J by 6 bases, with 16 bases between them. The germline gives CDR1 MNHNS, CDR2 SASEGT.

The chain employs TRBV2 and TRBJ2-2; no clear D. V lost 7 bases, J lost 5 bases, and 17 bases lay in between. CDR1 SNHLY and CDR2 FYNNEI come from the germline V gene. CDR3 length equals 15 residues. The DNA for the CDR3 is TGTGCCAGCACCCAGCGACCCCCTGGGACCGGGGAGCTGTTTTTT. Residues: CASTQRPPGTGELFF. Using reference TRBV2 and TRBJ2-2 for the parts outside the CDR3, the full variable domain is EPEVTQTPSHQVTQMGQEVILRCVPISNHLYFYWYRQILGQKVEFLVSFYNNEISEKSEIFDDQFSVERPDGSNFTLKIRSTKLEDSAMYFCASTQRPPGTGELFFGEGSRLTVL.

At least ten counts were recorded for this clone. The genes are TRBV10-3 and TRBJ2-7, with 13 positions matching TRBD2. Germline V lookup: CDR1 ENHRY, CDR2 SYGVKD. V dropped 10 bases and J dropped 6; count of bases not matched to a gene: 6. This CDR3 region has 13 residues. The CDR3 region is CATGTSGTGEQYF. The CDR3 nucleotides read TGTGCCACCGGGACTAGCGGGACCGGCGAGCAGTACTTC.

In this sample, this clone turned up once. This chain connects TRBV6-5 to TRBJ2-7; TRBD2 agrees at 7 bases. The CDR3 totals 15 residues. Trimming cost V 0 bases and J 6 bases; bases outside gene matches: 8. CDR1 and CDR2 from the germline V gene are MNHEY and SVGAGI. CDR3: CASSYSRGSGFEQYF. In DNA form, the CDR3 reads TGTGCCAGCAGTTACTCCCGCGGGAGTGGGTTCGAGCAGTACTTC.

The chain has TRBV20-1 and TRBJ1-1; no firm D call. The germline V gene has CDR1 DFQATT and CDR2 SNEGSKA (reference sequence). This CDR3 comprises 11 residues. The V and J ends lost 2 bases and 10 bases respectively, with 11 bases between them. CDR3 residues: CSARPVSGAFF. DNA for the CDR3: TGCAGTGCTAGACCGGTTTCTGGAGCTTTCTTT.

This clone was recorded at least ten times. This sample includes further DNA sequences coding for the same CDR3. This chain uses TRBV10-3 with TRBJ1-4, with D possibly matching TRBD1 (5 bases). Germline lookup yields CDR1 ENHRY and CDR2 SYGVKD. The CDR3 sequence is 13 residues long. The germline V and J ends were trimmed by 6 bases and 8 bases, with 13 bases remaining between them. CDR3 in DNA: TGTGCCATCAGGGGCAGGGATGGGGAAAAACTGTTTTTT. It codes for CAIRGRDGEKLFF.

The chain combines TRBV7-2 with TRBJ2-5, with 9 bases identical to TRBD2. Germline lookup yields CDR1 SGHTA and CDR2 FQGNSA. CDR3 length equals 16 residues. Trimming at V came to 1 base and at J to 4 bases, leaving 7 bases not matched to a gene. CDR3 DNA sequence: TGTGCCAGCAGCTTAGTGGTGCTAGCGGGAATAGAGACCCAGTACTTC. Its protein is CASSLVVLAGIETQYF.

This clone occurred many times. Other nucleotide sequences in the sample specify the same CDR3. The chain combines TRBV5-4 with TRBJ2-5; the D is unclear. Germline CDR1 is SGHNT and CDR2 is YYREEE (reference sequence). CDR3 length: 14 amino acids. V was clipped by 0 bases and J by 2 bases, with 8 bases between them. This CDR3 reads CASSLGQTQETQYF. The CDR3 DNA reads as TGTGCCAGCAGCTTGGGGCAGACACAAGAGACCCAGTACTTC.

This chain links TRBV25-1 with TRBJ2-5, with D uncertain. CDR3 length: 11 amino acids. The V gene lost 5 bases and the J gene lost 5 bases, with 6 bases spanning the gap. Germline loops: CDR1 MGHDK, CDR2 SYGVNS. Written as DNA, the CDR3 is TGTGCCAGCAGTAACAAGGAGACCCAGTACTTC. It is translated as CASSNKETQYF.